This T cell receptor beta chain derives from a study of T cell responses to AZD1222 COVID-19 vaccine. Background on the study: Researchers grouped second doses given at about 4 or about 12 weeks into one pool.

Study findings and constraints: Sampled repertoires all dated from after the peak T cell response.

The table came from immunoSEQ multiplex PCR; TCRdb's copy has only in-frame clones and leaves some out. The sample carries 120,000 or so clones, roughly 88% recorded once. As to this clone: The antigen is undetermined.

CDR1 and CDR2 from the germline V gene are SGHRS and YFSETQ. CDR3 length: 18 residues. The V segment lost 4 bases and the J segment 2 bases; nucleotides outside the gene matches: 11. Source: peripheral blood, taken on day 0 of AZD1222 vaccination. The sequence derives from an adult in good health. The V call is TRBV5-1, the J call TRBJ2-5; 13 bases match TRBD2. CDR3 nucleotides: TGCGCCAGCAGCCATCCTACGGGACTAGCGGGGAAACAAGAGACCCAGTACTTC. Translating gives CASSHPTGLAGKQETQYF.